This T cell receptor beta chain was observed in a study of blood T cell repertoires in COVID-19. In germline, CDR1 is MNHEY, CDR2 SVGAGI. J was trimmed by 0 bases and V by 4 bases; bases with no gene match: 2. This CDR3 has 14 residues. Assay: immunoSEQ multiplex PCR; the TCRdb copy retains only in-frame clones and omits some. The table records some 59,000 clones, roughly nine tenths of them present only once. The sequenced material came from peripheral blood. The V call is TRBV6-5, the J call TRBJ1-1; 7 nucleotides line up with TRBD1. This TCR came from a man aged 55 to 69 with acute or convalescent COVID-19. CDR3: CASSLQGLNTEAFF. As DNA, the CDR3 is TGTGCCAGCAGTTTACAGGGGCTGAACACTGAAGCTTTCTTT.